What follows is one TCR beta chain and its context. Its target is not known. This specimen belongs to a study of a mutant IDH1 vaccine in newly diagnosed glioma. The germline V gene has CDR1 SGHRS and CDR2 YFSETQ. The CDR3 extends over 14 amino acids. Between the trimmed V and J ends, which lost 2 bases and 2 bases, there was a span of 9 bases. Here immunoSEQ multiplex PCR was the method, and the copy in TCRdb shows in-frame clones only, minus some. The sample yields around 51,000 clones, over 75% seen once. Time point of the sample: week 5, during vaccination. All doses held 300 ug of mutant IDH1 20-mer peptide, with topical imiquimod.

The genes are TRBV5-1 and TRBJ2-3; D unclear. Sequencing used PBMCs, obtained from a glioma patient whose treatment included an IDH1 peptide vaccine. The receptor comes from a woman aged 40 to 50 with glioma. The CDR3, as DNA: TGCGCCAGCAGCTTTGGTCAGCACACAGATACGCAGTATTTT. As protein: CASSFGQHTDTQYF.